One sample yielded the 14 T cell receptor beta chains listed below, sequenced in a study of Ad26.COV2.S vaccination and SARS-CoV-2 variants (dated by TCRdb to the early 2020s). Reading the label with the study, this specimen's treatment or condition is: about 20 received Ad26.COV2.S at low or high dose, single or two shots; several received placebo; per-sample allocation not given. For vaccine and placebo recipients, the sequenced repertoires came from samples collected on day 63 after the first injection. Library method: the immunoSEQ multiplex PCR assay. In TCRdb, the immuneACCESS table is reduced to in-frame sequences with V and J assigned. These tables do not hold every clone; where another copy was compared, an unresolved V gene accounts for under half, and the others remain unexplained. Across this sample there are 350,000 to 600,000 clones, with 80% to 90% seen only once. The ten largest account for approximately 1.7% of the sample.

The sample in question was peripheral blood, obtained in a trial of Ad26.COV2.S vaccine versus placebo. All receptors come from a person between 18 and 65 years old who received the Ad26.COV2.S COVID-19 vaccine or a placebo.

The table lists this clone with a count of one. The CDR3 here is CASRKNHATNEKLFF. In DNA form, the CDR3 reads TGTGCCAGCAGGAAAAACCATGCAACTAATGAAAAACTGTTTTTT. The rearrangement joins TRBV6-6 to TRBJ1-4; D not resolved. Germline CDR1 is MNHNY and CDR2 is SVGAGI (reference sequence). The CDR3 sequence is 15 residues long. V lost 6 bases and J 0 bases, leaving 11 bases between the germline ends.

The chain couples TRBV25-1 to TRBJ2-7; 7 bases align to TRBD2. The germline CDR1 and CDR2 sequences are MGHDK and SYGVNS. The CDR3 length is 14 residues. V was pared by 2 bases and J by 6 bases, with 7 bases of the junction left unmatched. CDR3 DNA sequence: TGTGCCAGCAGTGAAGCGGGAGTGACAGTCGAGCAGTACTTC. It encodes CASSEAGVTVEQYF.

The chain uses TRBV5-8 and TRBJ2-3; TRBD1 aligns across 7 bases. Germline lookup yields CDR1 SGHTS and CDR2 YDEGEE. This CDR3 has 14 residues. V lost 1 base, J lost 4 bases, and 3 bases stayed unmatched. The CDR3 spells CASSLSQGADTQYF. CDR3 in DNA: TGTGCCAGCAGCTTGTCCCAGGGGGCAGATACGCAGTATTTT.

The chain couples TRBV7-2 to TRBJ2-3, with 13 bases aligning to TRBD2. After removal of 5 bases from V and 6 bases from J, the junction contained 8 bases not matched to a gene. Germline values: CDR1 SGHTA, CDR2 FQGNSA. The CDR3 is 16 residues long. In nucleotides, the CDR3 is TGTGCCAGCAGCATCACTAGCGGGAGGGCCTCTGATACGCAGTATTTT. Translation: CASSITSGRASDTQYF.

The chain employs TRBV7-6 and TRBJ2-2, with 12 bases lining up with TRBD2. Germline V gene data show CDR1 as SGHVS and CDR2 as FNYEAQ. V shed 4 bases and J 0 bases; nucleotides not matched to a gene: 6. The CDR3 sequence is 18 residues long. CDR3: CASSSRTSGNPNTGELFF. In nucleotides, the CDR3 is TGTGCCAGCAGCTCCCGGACTAGCGGGAACCCGAACACCGGGGAGCTGTTTTTT.

The gene calls are TRBV6-5 and TRBJ1-2; D gene uncertain. In germline, CDR1 is MNHEY, CDR2 SVGAGI. The CDR3 is made up of 15 amino acids. V was clipped by 0 bases and J by 3 bases, with 11 bases between them. The CDR3 sequence: CASSYSWGTHYGYTF. As DNA, the CDR3 is TGTGCCAGCAGTTACTCCTGGGGTACGCACTATGGCTACACCTTC.

This sequence joins TRBV7-6 and TRBJ2-1; 9 nucleotides agree with TRBD1. The CDR3 contains 16 residues. CDR1 is SGHVS, CDR2 FNYEAQ, per germline. The J segment lost 7 bases and the V segment lost 1 base, leaving 8 bases of the junction unmatched. The CDR3: CASSLVSGGQGNEQFF. The CDR3 DNA reads TGTGCCAGCAGCTTAGTTTCAGGGGGACAGGGAAATGAGCAGTTCTTC.

The chain couples TRBV6-5 to TRBJ2-5; D unclear. Looked up from germline, CDR1 is MNHEY and CDR2 is SVGAGI. The CDR3 is made up of 14 amino acids. Trimming took 4 bases from V and 7 from J, leaving 16 bases between them. CDR3 in DNA: TGTGCCAGCAGTTCCTCCCGAGATGGGTGGACCCAGTACTTC. Protein: CASSSSRDGWTQYF.

This chain connects TRBV10-3 to TRBJ2-7; 8 bases are shared with TRBD1. Germline CDR1 and CDR2: ENHRY and SYGVKD. The CDR3 covers 15 residues. The trim removed 2 bases at V and 2 bases at J, leaving 5 bases unmatched. CDR3 protein: CAISELGDRTYEQYF. The CDR3 nucleotides read TGTGCCATCAGTGAGCTGGGGGACAGGACCTACGAGCAGTACTTC.

The J gene is TRBJ2-1, the V gene TRBV27, with TRBD2 matching 8 bases. The CDR3 loop spans 16 amino acids. The J segment lost 4 bases and the V segment lost 2 bases, leaving 7 bases of the junction unmatched. The germline CDR1 and CDR2 sequences are MNHEY and SMNVEV (reference sequence). The CDR3 DNA follows: TGTGCCAGCAGTTTAGCAGCGGGGGTGAAGTACAATGAGCAGTTCTTC. Its translation: CASSLAAGVKYNEQFF.

This chain uses TRBV9 with TRBJ1-1; D is uncertain. The CDR3 loop spans 13 amino acids. Germline assignment: CDR1 SGDLS and CDR2 YYNGEE. V was pared by 4 bases and J by 6 bases, with 13 bases between. Here the CDR3 DNA reads TGTGCCAGCAGCCCACGATTCGGGGCTGAAGCTTTCTTT. Translated: CASSPRFGAEAFF.

The chain combines TRBV16 with TRBJ2-7; 10 bases fit TRBD1. The CDR3 contains 17 residues. V was clipped by 0 bases and J by 5 bases; unmatched bases: 10. Germline V gene sequence: CDR1 KGHSY, CDR2 FQNENV. The CDR3 bases are TGTGCCAGCAGCCAATCCCCCCGGGACAGGGGCCAAAACGAGCAGTACTTC. Amino acids: CASSQSPRDRGQNEQYF. Together with reference TRBV16 and TRBJ2-7, the CDR3 gives the full variable domain: GEEVAQTPKHLVRGEGQKAKLYCAPIKGHSYVFWYQQVLKNEFKFLISFQNENVFDETGMPKERFSAKCLPNSPCSLEIQATKLEDSAVYFCASSQSPRDRGQNEQYFGPGTRLTVT.

The count of this clone is one. The chain is built from TRBV29-1 and TRBJ2-5; 8 bases fit TRBD2. The germline V gene encodes CDR1 SQVTM and CDR2 ANQGSEA. The CDR3 is made up of 16 amino acids. V trimming: 0 bases; J trimming: 0 bases; junction bases outside the gene matches: 6. The CDR3 nucleotides read TGCAGCGTTGAAGACAGCCCGGGGGGGTACCAAGAGACCCAGTACTTC. It codes for CSVEDSPGGYQETQYF.

This sequence joins TRBV15 and TRBJ2-3; 7 positions agree with TRBD2. The germline V gene has CDR1 LNHNV and CDR2 YYDKDF (reference sequence). CDR3 length equals 15 residues. Trimming took 0 bases from V and 3 from J; bases not matched to a gene: 3. The CDR3 reads CATSREGGSTDTQYF. The CDR3 region has the DNA TGTGCCACCAGCAGAGAGGGCGGGAGTACAGATACGCAGTATTTT.